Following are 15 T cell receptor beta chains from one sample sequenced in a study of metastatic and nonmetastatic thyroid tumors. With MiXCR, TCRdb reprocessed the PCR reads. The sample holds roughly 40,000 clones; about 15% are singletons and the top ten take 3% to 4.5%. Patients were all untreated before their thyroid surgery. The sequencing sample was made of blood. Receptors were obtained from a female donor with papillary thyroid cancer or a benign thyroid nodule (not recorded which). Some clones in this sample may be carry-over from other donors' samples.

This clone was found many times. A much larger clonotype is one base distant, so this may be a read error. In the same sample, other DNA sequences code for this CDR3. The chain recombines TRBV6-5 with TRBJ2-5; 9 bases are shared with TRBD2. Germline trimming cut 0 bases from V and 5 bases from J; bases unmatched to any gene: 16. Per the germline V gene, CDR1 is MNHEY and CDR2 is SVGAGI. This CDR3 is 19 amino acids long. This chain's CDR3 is CASSYSFRGSGGGGETQYF. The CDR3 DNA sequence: TGTGCCAGCAGTTACTCGTTCAGGGGTAGCGGGGGCGGTGGGGAGACCCAGTACTTC.

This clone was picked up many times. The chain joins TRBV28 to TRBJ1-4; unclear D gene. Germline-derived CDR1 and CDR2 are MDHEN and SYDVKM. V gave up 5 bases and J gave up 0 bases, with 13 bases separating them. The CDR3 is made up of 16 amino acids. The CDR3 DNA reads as TGTGCCAGCAGTCCCCCAGCACTCGCAACTAATGAAAAACTGTTTTTT. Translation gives CASSPPALATNEKLFF.

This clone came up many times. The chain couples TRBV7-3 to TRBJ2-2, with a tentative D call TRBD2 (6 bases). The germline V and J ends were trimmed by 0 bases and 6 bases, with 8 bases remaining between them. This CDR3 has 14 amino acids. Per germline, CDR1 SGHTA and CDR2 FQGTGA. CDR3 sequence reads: CASSLTTGAGELFF. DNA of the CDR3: TGTGCCAGCAGCTTAACGACGGGGGCCGGGGAGCTGTTTTTT.

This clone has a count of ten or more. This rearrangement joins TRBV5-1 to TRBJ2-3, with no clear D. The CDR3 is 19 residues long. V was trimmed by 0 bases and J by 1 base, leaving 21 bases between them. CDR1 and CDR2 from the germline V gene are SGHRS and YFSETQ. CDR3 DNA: TGCGCCAGCAGCTTGGCCATCAGTTCGCCACCGATACGCACAGATACGCAGTATTTT. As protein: CASSLAISSPPIRTDTQYF.

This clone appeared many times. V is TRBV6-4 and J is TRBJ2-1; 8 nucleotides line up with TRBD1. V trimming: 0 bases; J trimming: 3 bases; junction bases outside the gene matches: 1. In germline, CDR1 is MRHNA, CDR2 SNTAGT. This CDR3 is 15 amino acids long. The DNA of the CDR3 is TGTGCCAGCAGTGACTCACAGGGGGACTACAATGAGCAGTTCTTC. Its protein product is CASSDSQGDYNEQFF.

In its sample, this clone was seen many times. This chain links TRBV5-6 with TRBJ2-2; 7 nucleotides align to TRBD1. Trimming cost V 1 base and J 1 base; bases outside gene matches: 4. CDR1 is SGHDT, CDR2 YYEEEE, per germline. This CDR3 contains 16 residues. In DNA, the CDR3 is TGTGCCAGCAGCTTGATCCAGGGGGTGAACACCGGGGAGCTGTTTTTT. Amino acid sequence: CASSLIQGVNTGELFF. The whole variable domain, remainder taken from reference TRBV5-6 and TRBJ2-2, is DAGVTQSPTHLIKTRGQQVTLRCSPKSGHDTVSWYQQALGQGPQFIFQYYEEEERQRGNFPDRFSGHQFPNYSSELNVNALLLGDSALYLCASSLIQGVNTGELFFGEGSRLTVL.

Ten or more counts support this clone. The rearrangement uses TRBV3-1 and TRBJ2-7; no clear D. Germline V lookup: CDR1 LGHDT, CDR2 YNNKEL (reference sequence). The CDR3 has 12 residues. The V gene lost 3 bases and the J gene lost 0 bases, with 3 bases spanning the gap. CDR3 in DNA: TGTGCCAGCAGCCACTACTCCTACGAGCAGTACTTC. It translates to CASSHYSYEQYF.

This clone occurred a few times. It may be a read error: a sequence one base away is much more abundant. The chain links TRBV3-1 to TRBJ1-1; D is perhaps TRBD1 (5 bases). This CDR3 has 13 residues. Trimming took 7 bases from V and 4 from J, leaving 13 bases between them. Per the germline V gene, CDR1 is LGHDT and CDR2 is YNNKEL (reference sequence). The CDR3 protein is CASIPGISTEAFF. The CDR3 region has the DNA TGTGCCAGCATTCCAGGGATAAGCACTGAAGCTTTCTTT.

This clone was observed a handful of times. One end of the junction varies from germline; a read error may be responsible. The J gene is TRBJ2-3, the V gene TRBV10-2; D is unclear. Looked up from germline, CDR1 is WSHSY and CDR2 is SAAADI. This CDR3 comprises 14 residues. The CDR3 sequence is CASSDVDSTDTQYF. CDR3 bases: TGCGCAAGCAGTGACGTGGATAGCACAGATACGCAGTATTTT.

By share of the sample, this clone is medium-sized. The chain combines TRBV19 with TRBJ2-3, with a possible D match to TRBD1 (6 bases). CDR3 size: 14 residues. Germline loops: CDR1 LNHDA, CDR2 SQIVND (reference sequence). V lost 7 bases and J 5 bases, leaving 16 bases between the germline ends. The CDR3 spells CASIGRAGEDTQYF. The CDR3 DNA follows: TGTGCCAGTATCGGGCGCGCAGGGGAAGATACGCAGTATTTT.

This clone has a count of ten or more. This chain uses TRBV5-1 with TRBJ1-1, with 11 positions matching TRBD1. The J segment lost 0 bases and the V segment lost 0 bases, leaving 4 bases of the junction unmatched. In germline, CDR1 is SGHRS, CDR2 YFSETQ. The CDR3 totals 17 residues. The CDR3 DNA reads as TGCGCCAGCAGCTTGGAAGGGACAGGGGGTTTGAACACTGAAGCTTTCTTT. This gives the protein CASSLEGTGGLNTEAFF.

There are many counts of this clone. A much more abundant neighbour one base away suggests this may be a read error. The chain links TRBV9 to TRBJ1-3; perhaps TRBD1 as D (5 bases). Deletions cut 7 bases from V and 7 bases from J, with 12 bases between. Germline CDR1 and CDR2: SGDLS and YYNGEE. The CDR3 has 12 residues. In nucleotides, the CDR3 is TGTGCCAGCGGTTTGGGGGACAACACCATATATTTT. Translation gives CASGLGDNTIYF.

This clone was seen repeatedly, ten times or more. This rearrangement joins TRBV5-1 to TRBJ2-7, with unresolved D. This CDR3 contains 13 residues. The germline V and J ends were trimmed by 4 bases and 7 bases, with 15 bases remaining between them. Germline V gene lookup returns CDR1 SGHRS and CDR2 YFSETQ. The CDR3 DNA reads TGCGCCAGCAGCCCCTCCACGTCGCGGGAGCAGTACTTC. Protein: CASSPSTSREQYF.

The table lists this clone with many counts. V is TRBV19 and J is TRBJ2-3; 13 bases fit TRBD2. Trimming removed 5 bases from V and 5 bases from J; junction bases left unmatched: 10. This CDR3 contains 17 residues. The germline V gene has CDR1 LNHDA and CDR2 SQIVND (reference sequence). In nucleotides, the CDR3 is TGTGCCAGTAGTCACCGGACTAGCGGGAGTTCTGGAGATACGCAGTATTTT. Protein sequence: CASSHRTSGSSGDTQYF.

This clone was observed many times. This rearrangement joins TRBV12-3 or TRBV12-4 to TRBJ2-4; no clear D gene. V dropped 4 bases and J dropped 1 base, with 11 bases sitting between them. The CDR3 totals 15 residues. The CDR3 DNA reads TGTGCCAGCAGTTCAGGAATTGTCGCCAAAAACATTCAGTACTTC. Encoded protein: CASSSGIVAKNIQYF.